Below, one T cell receptor (beta chain) is given with its context. These data belong to a study of blood T cell repertoires in COVID-19. As for the study in general: The United States, Italy and Spain were the sources of the acute and convalescent COVID-19 samples. T cells, B-cell-depleted T cells, or PBMCs supplied cDNA or gDNA.

Trimming removed 2 bases at V and 1 base at J, with 13 bases between. The CDR3 is 16 residues long. In germline, CDR1 is KGHDR, CDR2 SFDVKD. The participants were between roughly 18 and 90 years old and came from about two dozen US areas. Self-reported history from a screening survey and questionnaire set each donor's cohort. Only in-frame clones appear in the TCRdb table, and some are missing; sequencing was by immunoSEQ multiplex PCR. This table has roughly 360,000 clones, roughly 90% appearing once. Input material: PBMCs or T cells enriched from blood (not recorded which). The sequence derives from a woman aged 25 to 39 with acute COVID-19. V usage is TRBV24-1 and J usage is TRBJ1-1; perhaps TRBD1 as D (5 bases). The CDR3 is CATSDYKGDSNTEAFF. The CDR3 DNA is TGTGCCACCAGTGATTATAAAGGGGATTCGAACACTGAAGCTTTCTTT.